These 20 T cell receptor beta chains originate from one sample sequenced in a study of OX40 agonist ivuxolimab in advanced cancers. Here immunoSEQ multiplex PCR was the method, and the copy in TCRdb shows in-frame clones only, minus some. The sample carries roughly 61,000 clones, roughly 90% recorded once. Here the sequenced sample was CD4+ or CD8+ T cells sorted from blood, taken in a trial of the OX40 agonist ivuxolimab. The receptors here all came from an adult with an advanced solid tumor such as melanoma, head and neck, liver or kidney cancer.

The rearrangement links TRBV25-1 to TRBJ1-3; no definite D call. Germline CDR1 is MGHDK and CDR2 is SYGVNS. V was pared by 4 bases and J by 3 bases, with 19 bases between. This CDR3 has 17 residues. CDR3 DNA: TGTGCCAGCAGTGCAACGGGCCGCCAGGCCTATGGAAACACCATATATTTT. Protein product: CASSATGRQAYGNTIYF.

The CDR3 nucleotides are TGTGCCAGCAGTTACGAGGGGGAAGTAAATGAGCAGTTCTTC. Its translation is CASSYEGEVNEQFF. This chain joins TRBV6-5 and TRBJ2-1; a possible D gene is TRBD1 (6 bases). This CDR3 has 14 amino acids. In germline, CDR1 is MNHEY, CDR2 SVGAGI. Trimming cost V 2 bases and J 7 bases, with 12 bases left between them.

V usage is TRBV9 and J usage is TRBJ2-5; D is unresolved. Germline CDR1 reads SGDLS; CDR2 reads YYNGEE. The CDR3 has 17 amino acids. The V end was cut by 3 bases, the J end by 0 bases, with 18 bases between. The CDR3 region has the DNA TGTGCCAGCAGCGGCGATTTACGGCAGCTGGACCAAGAGACCCAGTACTTC. Residues: CASSGDLRQLDQETQYF.

This clone was detected only a few times. The chain uses TRBV6-1 and TRBJ2-2; no clear D. The V gene's germline CDR1 is MNHNS and CDR2 SASEGT. The length of the CDR3 is 15 residues. V dropped 1 base and J dropped 8 bases, with 14 bases sitting between them. The CDR3: CASSEGPAFLGELFF. CDR3 coding DNA: TGTGCCAGCAGTGAAGGCCCGGCCTTTTTGGGGGAGCTGTTTTTT.

This clone was counted a single time. This chain uses TRBV19 with TRBJ2-7; D might be TRBD2 (6 bases). Trimming stripped 3 bases from V and 1 base from J, with 13 bases between. The CDR3 is 15 amino acids. Germline V gene data show CDR1 as LNHDA and CDR2 as SQIVND (reference sequence). CDR3: CASSMRDGESYEQYF. CDR3 in DNA: TGTGCCAGTAGTATGCGGGACGGGGAATCCTACGAGCAGTACTTC.

There are a few counts of this clone. The rearrangement joins TRBV11-2 to TRBJ2-5; D might be TRBD1 (5 bases). The germline CDR1 and CDR2 sequences are SGHAT and FQNNGV. V lost 5 bases to trimming and J lost 0 bases, with 10 bases between them. The CDR3 totals 14 residues. In DNA form, the CDR3 reads TGTGCCAGCAGCCTACAGGTGAACCAAGAGACCCAGTACTTC. Protein: CASSLQVNQETQYF.

The chain uses TRBV6-6 and TRBJ2-1; 9 bases are a match to TRBD2. This CDR3 region has 13 residues. V lost 6 bases, J lost 10 bases, and 7 bases stayed unmatched. Germline V CDR1 and CDR2: MNHNY, SVGAGI (reference sequence). DNA of the CDR3: TGTGCCAGCAGCTCGGGACTAGCTGGCGAGCAGTTCTTC. It yields the protein CASSSGLAGEQFF.

The chain recombines TRBV6-1 with TRBJ1-5, with a weak D call TRBD1 (6 bases). Per the germline V gene, CDR1 is MNHNS and CDR2 is SASEGT. With 4 bases removed from V and 3 bases from J, the gap between germline ends came to 13 bases. The CDR3 runs 15 residues. The CDR3 DNA sequence: TGTGCCAGCAGTGCCAACAGGGTTACCAATCAGCCCCAGCATTTT. Translated: CASSANRVTNQPQHF.

This clone showed up just once. The CDR3 is CAGLTLGEQFF. Written as DNA, the CDR3 is TGTGCCGGTTTGACTTTAGGAGAGCAGTTCTTC. The genes are TRBV30 and TRBJ2-1; D is unresolved. Between the trimmed V and J ends, which lost 8 bases and 10 bases, there was a span of 15 bases. Per germline, CDR1 GTSNPN and CDR2 SVGIG (reference sequence). The CDR3 is made up of 11 amino acids.

V is TRBV28 and J is TRBJ1-3, with D unclear. CDR1 and CDR2 from the germline V gene are MDHEN and SYDVKM. The CDR3 length is 15 residues. Trimming took 7 bases from V and 4 from J, leaving 17 bases between them. CDR3 nucleotides: TGTGCCAGCATCCCTAGAGCGAGGATAGGAAACACCATATATTTT. Translation gives CASIPRARIGNTIYF.

The chain links TRBV5-1 to TRBJ2-1; D tentatively reads TRBD1 or TRBD2 (7 bases each). The V end was cut by 2 bases, the J end by 6 bases, with 12 bases between. Germline values: CDR1 SGHRS, CDR2 YFSETQ. The CDR3 consists of 14 residues. The CDR3: CASSFRGGRNEQFF. In DNA, the CDR3 is TGCGCCAGCAGCTTCAGGGGGGGACGCAATGAGCAGTTCTTC.

V and J are TRBV27 and TRBJ2-1; D remains unclear. Germline CDR1 reads MNHEY; CDR2 reads SMNVEV (reference sequence). V shed 6 bases and J shed 8 bases, with 14 bases lying between them. The length of the CDR3 is 13 residues. The CDR3 DNA follows: TGTGCCAGCAGCTATGGCCTGGGTTATGAGCAGTTCTTC. Its translation is CASSYGLGYEQFF.

The chain joins TRBV4-1 to TRBJ2-7, with 7 bases identical to TRBD1. The CDR3 has 17 residues. Germline loops: CDR1 MGHRA, CDR2 YSYEKL. Trimming at V came to 2 bases and at J to 0 bases, leaving 10 bases not matched to a gene. CDR3 amino acids: CASSQSATGTNSYEQYF. CDR3 in DNA: TGCGCCAGCAGCCAATCCGCGACAGGGACGAACTCCTACGAGCAGTACTTC.

There are a few counts of this clone. The chain is built from TRBV6-5 and TRBJ1-6; 7 nucleotides align to TRBD1. Per the germline V gene, CDR1 is MNHEY and CDR2 is SVGAGI. The CDR3 runs to 15 residues. With V trimmed by 2 bases and J by 9 bases, 7 bases remained unmatched. The CDR3 is CASSYTQGVGSPLHF. The DNA for the CDR3 is TGTGCCAGCAGTTACACGCAGGGGGTGGGTTCACCCCTCCACTTT.

The chain has TRBV28 and TRBJ2-7, with 10 bases aligning to TRBD1. V shed 6 bases, J shed 4 bases, and the junction held 12 bases outside the gene matches. Germline-derived CDR1 and CDR2 are MDHEN and SYDVKM. The CDR3 totals 16 residues. In DNA, the CDR3 is TGTGCCAGCAGCTCAATTTACGACAGGGGGCCATACGAGCAGTACTTC. Protein sequence: CASSSIYDRGPYEQYF.

The J gene is TRBJ1-3, the V gene TRBV5-6; the D is unclear. CDR1 and CDR2 from the germline V gene are SGHDT and YYEEEE. V was trimmed by 1 base and J by 0 bases, leaving 11 bases between them. CDR3 length equals 16 residues. CDR3 in DNA: TGTGCCAGCAGCTTGAGGTTTTTGAGCTCTGGAAACACCATATATTTT. It codes for CASSLRFLSSGNTIYF.

The V call is TRBV4-1, the J call TRBJ1-1; 7 nucleotides line up with TRBD1. Germline CDR1 and CDR2: MGHRA and YSYEKL. Trimming cost V 4 bases and J 4 bases; bases outside gene matches: 12. The CDR3 contains 16 residues. The CDR3 region has the DNA TGCGCCAGCAGCCTCCCAGGGGGGGGTCCAATCACTGAAGCTTTCTTT. It specifies CASSLPGGGPITEAFF.

Worth noting for this clone: The junction and the germline gene differ at one end; a read error may be behind it. Other DNA sequences within the sample encode an identical CDR3. The V gene is TRBV6-5, the J gene TRBJ2-7, with D unclear. Germline CDR1 is MNHEY and CDR2 is SVGAGI. The CDR3 length is 11 residues. The CDR3 region is CASSDSYEQYF. CDR3 in DNA: TGTGCCAGCAGTGACTCTTACGAGCAGTACTTC.

The chain employs TRBV28 and TRBJ2-1; D is unclear. Between the trimmed V and J ends, which lost 3 bases and 7 bases, there was a span of 7 bases. The CDR3 runs to 12 residues. Germline V gene sequence: CDR1 MDHEN, CDR2 SYDVKM. In nucleotides, the CDR3 is TGTGCCAGCAGTTTGTCCCGGAATGAGCAGTTCTTC. This gives the protein CASSLSRNEQFF.

The gene calls are TRBV13 and TRBJ1-4, with TRBD1 as a possible D gene (6 bases). This CDR3 spans 14 amino acids. The germline V gene encodes CDR1 PRHDT and CDR2 FYEKMQ (reference sequence). Trimming cost V 4 bases and J 4 bases, with 10 bases left between them. CDR3 DNA sequence: TGTGCCAGCAGCTGGTGGACAGATAATGAAAAACTGTTTTTT. As protein: CASSWWTDNEKLFF.